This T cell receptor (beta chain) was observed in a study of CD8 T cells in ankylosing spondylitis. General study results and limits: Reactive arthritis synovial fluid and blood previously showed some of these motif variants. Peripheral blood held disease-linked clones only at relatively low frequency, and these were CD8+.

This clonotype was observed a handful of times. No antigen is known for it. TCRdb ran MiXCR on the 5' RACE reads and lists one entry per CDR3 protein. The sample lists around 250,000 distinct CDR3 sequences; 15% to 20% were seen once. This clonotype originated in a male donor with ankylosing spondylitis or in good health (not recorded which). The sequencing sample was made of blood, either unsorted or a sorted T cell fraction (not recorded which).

CDR3 DNA sequence: TGCAGTGCTAGAACTAGCGGGAGTAGCACCGGGGAGCTGTTTTTT. As protein: CSARTSGSSTGELFF. The rearrangement uses TRBV20-1 and TRBJ2-2; 11 nucleotides line up with TRBD2. The CDR3 is 15 residues long. Germline V lookup: CDR1 DFQATT, CDR2 SNEGSKA (reference sequence). V shed 2 bases, J shed 4 bases, and the junction held 3 bases outside the gene matches.